This T cell receptor (beta chain) was recovered during a study of blood T cell repertoires in COVID-19. The CDR3 is 16 residues long. V gave up 0 bases and J gave up 4 bases; unmatched junction bases: 9. CDR1 MNHEY and CDR2 SVGAGI come from the germline V gene. Method: immunoSEQ multiplex PCR; TCRdb's copy keeps in-frame clones and lacks some. This table has some 35,000 clones, roughly 80% appearing once. This rearrangement joins TRBV6-5 to TRBJ2-7; 7 bases fit TRBD2. This clonotype was obtained from an older man with acute or convalescent COVID-19. The specimen sequenced was peripheral blood. The chain's CDR3 is CASSYSSTSVYYEQYF. CDR3 DNA sequence: TGTGCCAGCAGTTACTCGAGTACTAGCGTCTATTACGAGCAGTACTTC.